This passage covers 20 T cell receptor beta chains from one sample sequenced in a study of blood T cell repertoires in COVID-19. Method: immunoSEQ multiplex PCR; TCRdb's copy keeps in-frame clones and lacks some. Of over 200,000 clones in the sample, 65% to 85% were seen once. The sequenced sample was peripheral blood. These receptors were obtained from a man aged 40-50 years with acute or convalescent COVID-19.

The CDR3 spells CAWSGQGGEQFF. CDR3 nucleotides: TGTGCCTGGAGTGGACAGGGCGGCGAGCAGTTCTTC. The V and J genes are TRBV30 and TRBJ2-1; TRBD1 matches 7 bases. The CDR3 has 12 amino acids. Losses at the gene ends were 1 base for V and 10 bases for J; bases not matched to a gene: 4. Germline V CDR1 and CDR2: GTSNPN, SVGIG (reference sequence).

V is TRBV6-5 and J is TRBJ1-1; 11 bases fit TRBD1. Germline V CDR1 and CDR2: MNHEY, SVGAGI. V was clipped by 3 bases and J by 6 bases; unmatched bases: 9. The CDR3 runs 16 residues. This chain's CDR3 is CASSYLPGQGDSEAFF. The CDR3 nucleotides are TGTGCCAGCAGTTATCTACCGGGACAGGGGGACTCTGAAGCTTTCTTT.

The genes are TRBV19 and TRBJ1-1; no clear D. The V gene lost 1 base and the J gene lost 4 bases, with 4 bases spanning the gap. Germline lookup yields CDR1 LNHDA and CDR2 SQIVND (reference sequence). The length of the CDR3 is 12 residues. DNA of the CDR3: TGTGCCAGTAGTATAGGCGCCACTGAAGCTTTCTTT. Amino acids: CASSIGATEAFF.

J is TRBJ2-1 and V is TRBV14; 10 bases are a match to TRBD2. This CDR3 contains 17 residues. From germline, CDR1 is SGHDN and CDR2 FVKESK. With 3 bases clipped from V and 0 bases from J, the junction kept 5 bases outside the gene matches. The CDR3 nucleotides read TGTGCCAGCAGCCACCTAGCGGGAGCACCCTCCTACAATGAGCAGTTCTTC. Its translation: CASSHLAGAPSYNEQFF.

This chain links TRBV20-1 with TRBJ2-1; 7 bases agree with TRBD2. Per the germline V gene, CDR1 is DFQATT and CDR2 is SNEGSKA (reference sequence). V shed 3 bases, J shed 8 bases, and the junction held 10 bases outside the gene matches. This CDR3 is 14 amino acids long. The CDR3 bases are TGCAGTGCTAGTCAGGCGGGAGAAAGGGATGAGCAGTTCTTC. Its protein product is CSASQAGERDEQFF.

CDR3 region: CASSRDQGADEKLFF. The CDR3 DNA reads TGCGCCAGCAGCCGCGATCAGGGGGCAGATGAAAAACTGTTTTTT. J is TRBJ1-4 and V is TRBV5-1; 8 nucleotides match TRBD1. Germline lookup yields CDR1 SGHRS and CDR2 YFSETQ. The V segment lost 4 bases and the J segment 6 bases; nucleotides outside the gene matches: 8. The CDR3 has 15 residues.

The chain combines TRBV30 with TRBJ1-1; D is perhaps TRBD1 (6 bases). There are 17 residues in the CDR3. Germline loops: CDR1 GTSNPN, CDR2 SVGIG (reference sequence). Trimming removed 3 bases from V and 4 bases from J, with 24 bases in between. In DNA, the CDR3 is TGTGCCTGGAGCCCGGGGGGGGCCCCCTGGAGAGGCACTGAAGCTTTCTTT. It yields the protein CAWSPGGAPWRGTEAFF.

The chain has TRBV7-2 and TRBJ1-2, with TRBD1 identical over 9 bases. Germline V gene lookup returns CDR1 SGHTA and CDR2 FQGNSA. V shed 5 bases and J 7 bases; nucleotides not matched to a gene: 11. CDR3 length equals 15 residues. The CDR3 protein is CASSARQGGVSGYTF. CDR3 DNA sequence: TGTGCCAGCAGCGCAAGACAGGGGGGTGTATCTGGCTACACCTTC.

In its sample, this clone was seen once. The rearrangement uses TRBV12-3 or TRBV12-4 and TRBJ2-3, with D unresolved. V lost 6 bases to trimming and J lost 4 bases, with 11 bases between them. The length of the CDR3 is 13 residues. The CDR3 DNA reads TGTGCCAGCAGGCGGAGTGCGGCAGATACGCAGTATTTT. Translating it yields CASRRSAADTQYF.

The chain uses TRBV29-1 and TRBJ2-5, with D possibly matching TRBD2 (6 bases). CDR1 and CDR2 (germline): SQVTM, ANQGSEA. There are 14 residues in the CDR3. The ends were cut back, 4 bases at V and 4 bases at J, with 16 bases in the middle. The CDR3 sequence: CSVVGPMGGETQYF. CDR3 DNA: TGCAGCGTTGTGGGGCCTATGGGGGGAGAGACCCAGTACTTC.

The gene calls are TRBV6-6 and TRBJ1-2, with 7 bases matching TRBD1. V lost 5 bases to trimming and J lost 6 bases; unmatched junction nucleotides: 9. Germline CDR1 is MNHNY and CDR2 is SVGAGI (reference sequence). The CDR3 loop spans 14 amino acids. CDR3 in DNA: TGTGCCAGCAGTCCGACAGGGCGCGATGATGGCTACACCTTC. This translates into CASSPTGRDDGYTF.

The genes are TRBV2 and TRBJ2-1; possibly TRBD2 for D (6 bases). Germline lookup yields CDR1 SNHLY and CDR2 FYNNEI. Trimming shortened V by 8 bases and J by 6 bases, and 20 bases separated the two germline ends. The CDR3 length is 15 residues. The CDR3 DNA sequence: TGTGCCAGCGGGGTAGGCGGGATGGGGCTCAATGAGCAGTTCTTC. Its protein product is CASGVGGMGLNEQFF.

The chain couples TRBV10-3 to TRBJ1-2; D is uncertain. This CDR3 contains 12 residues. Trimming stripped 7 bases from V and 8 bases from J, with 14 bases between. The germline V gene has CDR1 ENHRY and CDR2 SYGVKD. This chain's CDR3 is CAIKATRGGYTF. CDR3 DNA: TGTGCCATCAAGGCCACCCGAGGAGGCTACACCTTC.

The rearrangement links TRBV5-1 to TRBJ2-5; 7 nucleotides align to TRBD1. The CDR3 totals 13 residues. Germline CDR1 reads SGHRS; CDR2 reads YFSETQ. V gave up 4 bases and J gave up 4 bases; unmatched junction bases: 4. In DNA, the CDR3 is TGCGCCAGCAGCCGAAGGGGGCCAGAGACCCAGTACTTC. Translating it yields CASSRRGPETQYF. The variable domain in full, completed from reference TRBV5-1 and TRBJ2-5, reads KAGVTQTPRYLIKTRGQQVTLSCSPISGHRSVSWYQQTPGQGLQFLFEYFSETQRNKGNFPGRFSGRQFSNSRSEMNVSTLELGDSALYLCASSRRGPETQYFGPGTRLLVL.

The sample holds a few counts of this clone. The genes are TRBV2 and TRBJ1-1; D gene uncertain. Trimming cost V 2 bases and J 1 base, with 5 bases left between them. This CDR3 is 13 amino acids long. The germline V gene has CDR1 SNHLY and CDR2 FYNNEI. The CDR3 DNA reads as TGTGCCAGCAGTGAACGCGGGAACACTGAAGCTTTCTTT. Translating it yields CASSERGNTEAFF. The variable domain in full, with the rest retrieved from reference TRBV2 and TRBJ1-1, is EPEVTQTPSHQVTQMGQEVILRCVPISNHLYFYWYRQILGQKVEFLVSFYNNEISEKSEIFDDQFSVERPDGSNFTLKIRSTKLEDSAMYFCASSERGNTEAFFGQGTRLTVV.

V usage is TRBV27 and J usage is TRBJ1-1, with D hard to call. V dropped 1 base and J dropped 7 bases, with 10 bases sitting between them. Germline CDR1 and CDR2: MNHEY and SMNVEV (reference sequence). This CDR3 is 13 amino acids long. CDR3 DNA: TGTGCCAGCAGTTTATACGGTACCGATGAAGCTTTCTTT. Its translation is CASSLYGTDEAFF.

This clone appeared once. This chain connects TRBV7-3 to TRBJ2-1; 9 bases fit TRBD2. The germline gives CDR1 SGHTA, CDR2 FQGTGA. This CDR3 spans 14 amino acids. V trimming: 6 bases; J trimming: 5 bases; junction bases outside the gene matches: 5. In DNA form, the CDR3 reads TGTGCCAGCAGGTCTAGCGGGACTAACAATGAGCAGTTCTTC. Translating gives CASRSSGTNNEQFF.

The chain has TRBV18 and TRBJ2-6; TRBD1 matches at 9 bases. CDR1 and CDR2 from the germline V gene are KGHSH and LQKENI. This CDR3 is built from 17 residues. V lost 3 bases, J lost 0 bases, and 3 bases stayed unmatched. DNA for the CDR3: TGTGCCAGCTCACCCGGGACAGGGAGCTCTGGGGCCAACGTCCTGACTTTC. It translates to CASSPGTGSSGANVLTF.

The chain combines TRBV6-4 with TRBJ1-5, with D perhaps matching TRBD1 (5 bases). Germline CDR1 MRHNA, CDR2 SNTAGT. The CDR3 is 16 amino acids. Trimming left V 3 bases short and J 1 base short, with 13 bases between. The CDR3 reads CASSDKGRKSNQPQHF. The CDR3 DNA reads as TGTGCCAGCAGTGATAAGGGGAGGAAGAGCAATCAGCCCCAGCATTTT.

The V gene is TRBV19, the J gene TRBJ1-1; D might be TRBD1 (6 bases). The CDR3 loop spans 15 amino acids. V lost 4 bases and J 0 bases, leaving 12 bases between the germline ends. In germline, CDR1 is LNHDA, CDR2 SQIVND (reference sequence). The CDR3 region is CASSTWTELNTEAFF. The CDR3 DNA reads TGTGCCAGTAGTACTTGGACAGAATTGAACACTGAAGCTTTCTTT.